This TCR beta chain was captured by sequencing in a study of blood T cell repertoires in COVID-19. As for the study in general: Samples taken during acute and convalescent COVID-19 were collected in the United States, Italy and Spain. In each case, the material was cDNA or gDNA derived from T cells, B-cell-depleted T cells, or PBMCs.

In Seattle, patients joined the study during active infection and were tracked longitudinally. Authors' data handling: The assay estimated nucleated cells by amplifying reference gene primers. Data came from immunoSEQ multiplex PCR; TCRdb stores just in-frame clones and leaves some out. The DNA gave D and trimming, while V, J and clone size come from that table. The profile covers 70,000 to 95,000 clones, with about 73% appearing a single time and about a third taken by the ten largest. This CDR3 contains 15 residues. Germline-derived CDR1 and CDR2 are KGHDR and SFDVKD. Unmatched junction bases numbered 5, after V lost 6 bases and J lost 7 bases.

The sample comprised peripheral blood. This chain links TRBV24-1 with TRBJ2-1; 13 bases are shared with TRBD2. This clonotype originated in a man aged 55-75 years with COVID-19, enrolled during active disease. The CDR3 DNA sequence: TGTGCCACCAGTCACTGGACTAGCGGGAGTAATGAGCAGTTCTTC. Translated, it gives CATSHWTSGSNEQFF.